This note documents a single T cell receptor beta chain sequence. Data came from immunoSEQ multiplex PCR; TCRdb stores just in-frame clones and leaves some out. The sample records about 280,000 clones, roughly four fifths being singletons. V was shortened by 3 bases and J by 2 bases, with 20 bases between the two germline ends. CDR3 length equals 17 residues. Germline lookup yields CDR1 DFQATT and CDR2 SNEGSKA (reference sequence). Participants spanned ages about 18 to 95 years and resided in some 22 US areas. The sample originates from a study of blood T cell repertoires in COVID-19. The TCR comes from a middle-aged man who had been exposed to COVID-19. Sequencing input: PBMCs or T cells enriched from blood (not recorded which). The chain is built from TRBV20-1 and TRBJ2-1; D may be TRBD2 (6 bases). The CDR3 sequence is CSASPAHLANPYNEQFF. Here the CDR3 DNA reads TGCAGTGCTAGTCCTGCCCATCTAGCGAATCCCTACAATGAGCAGTTCTTC.